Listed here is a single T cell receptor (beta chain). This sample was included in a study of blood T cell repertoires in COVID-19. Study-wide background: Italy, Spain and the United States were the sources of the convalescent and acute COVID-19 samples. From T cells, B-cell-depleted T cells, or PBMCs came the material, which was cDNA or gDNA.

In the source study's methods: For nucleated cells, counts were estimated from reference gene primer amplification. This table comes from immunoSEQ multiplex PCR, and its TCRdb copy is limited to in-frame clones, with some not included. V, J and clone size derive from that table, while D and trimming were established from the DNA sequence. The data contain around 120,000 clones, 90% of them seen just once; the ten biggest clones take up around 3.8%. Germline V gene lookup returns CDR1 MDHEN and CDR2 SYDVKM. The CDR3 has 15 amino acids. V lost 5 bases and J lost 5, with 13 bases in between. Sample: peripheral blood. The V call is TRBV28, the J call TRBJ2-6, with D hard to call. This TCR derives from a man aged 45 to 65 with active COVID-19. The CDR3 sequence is CASSHSSNRANVLTF. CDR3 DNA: TGTGCCAGCAGTCACAGTTCGAATCGGGCCAACGTCCTGACTTTC.